This TCR beta chain was sequenced for a study of control samples from healthy donors and cancer patients. Using immunoSEQ multiplex PCR, the repertoire was profiled, and TCRdb retains in-frame clones only, with some absent. The repertoire holds about 51,000 clones, roughly 89% seen once, with around 1.6% in the top ten. Sequenced input: PBMCs. This sequence originates from a man aged 40-55 years with colorectal cancer.

Written as DNA, the CDR3 is TGTGCCAGCAGAGCAACCACAGGGGAGAACACTGAAGCTTTCTTT. Translation gives CASRATTGENTEAFF. The chain uses TRBV6-5 and TRBJ1-1; 7 bases fit TRBD1. Losses at the gene ends were 6 bases for V and 1 base for J; bases not matched to a gene: 8. Germline values: CDR1 MNHEY, CDR2 SVGAGI. This CDR3 has 15 amino acids.